This T cell receptor beta chain was found in a study of cytomegalovirus exposure and HLA in healthy donors (TCRdb year 2017). About the study as a whole: According to an earlier analysis of 587 of the donors, about 179 million T cells yielded 117 million unique TCR beta sequences and around 300 Gb of sequence data. An early release covering roughly 640 HLA-typed donors comprised about 300 gigabases of sequencing data and around 80 million unique TCR sequences. The genetic ancestry cluster associated with self-reported Caucasian donors included roughly 84% of the roughly 400 genotyped donors. The study aimed to test whether cataloging public T cell receptors could reveal signatures of past pathogen exposure. The T cell repertoires of under 700 subjects were profiled by immunosequencing and related to cytomegalovirus serostatus. A separate validation cohort of roughly 130 different subjects was used in addition to the roughly 700-subject first cohort. To predict cytomegalovirus infection status, the study combined high-throughput TCR immunosequencing, statistical association of individual TCRs with disease status, and machine learning. A later analysis re-analyzed previously published TCR beta repertoires from about 600 donors and added high-resolution HLA genotyping to study TCR occurrence patterns. Rather than drawing on any new phenotypic data, the later analysis identified candidate immune exposures from TCR beta sequences and the way those sequences occurred across donors. An earlier analysis of roughly 600 of the donors used high-throughput TCR beta sequencing to judge whether each TCR beta V gene segment behaved as functional or pseudogenic. Donor age, sex, ethnicity and CMV serostatus were compiled together with the repertoire data. In a later genetic analysis, genome-wide SNP genotypes for about 55% of the roughly 700 donors were used, and that subset was treated as a discovery cohort. Every repertoire in the discovery cohort had been generated on one and the same sequencing platform. HLA typing included class I and class II loci at four-digit resolution. Typing coverage differed by locus: A, B, C, DRB1 and DQB1 were typed in roughly 620-630 donors, DQA1 in around 500, DPA1 in around 580, and DPB1 in just under 480. Five DR-DQ haplotypes were treated as single units for association and clustering because of strong linkage in the cohort. Among under 450 genotyped donors of the cohort, an average of around 240,000 unique TCR beta nucleotide sequences were sequenced per donor, around 18% of them non-productive. The study at large found these results: Because counts were too low, some 17 rarely observed V segments, including chromosome 9 orphons, were left out of the earlier analysis of 587 of the donors. When HLA alleles, especially DR and DQ, strongly co-occurred, TCR associations were difficult to assign to individual alleles. A total of 150 to 200 TCR beta chains were listed by the study as associated with cytomegalovirus. A cluster of highly shared sequence variants was judged likely to represent a technical artifact of the sequencing pipeline. In both the original and validation cohorts, the classifier was reported to diagnose cytomegalovirus status with high specificity and sensitivity. The only immune exposure information available for the cohort was CMV serostatus. In this cohort, only TCR beta chains were sequenced, and detectable features were limited by the absence of alpha or paired-chain data. At a false discovery rate of 0.05, a later analysis linked about 17,000 TCR beta sequences to specific HLA alleles. Most TCR sequences were observed very rarely across donors, whereas some public TCRs were present in many individuals. In vitro tests confirmed that a few of the cytomegalovirus-associated TCR beta chains recognize cytomegalovirus antigens. Most CMV-associated TCR beta chains appeared to be HLA-restricted in a later analysis, and the HLA associations seemed to be driven largely by CMV exposure. Some IMGT-functional V segments, including TRBV6-2 and TRBV6-3, could not be distinguished by the 87-base-pair reads and were therefore excluded. A later analysis found that HLA-associated TCR beta chains were more clonally expanded and had lower generation probabilities than equally common non-associated chains. In an earlier analysis of roughly 560 of the donors, most TCR beta V segments were observed in productive rearrangements about 90% or about 30% of the time, broadly matching IMGT annotations. In a later genetic analysis, fewer N-insertions in productive TCRs were reported among donors in an Asian-associated ancestry cluster than the roughly 700-donor mean. The authors suggested that the approach could potentially be generalized to other disease states and immunological phenotypes. Linkage disequilibrium might explain the correlated functional status among segregating V segments, but an unknown experimental factor could not be excluded. A later analysis reported that several top co-occurrence clusters appeared linked to parvovirus B19, influenza, CMV and Epstein-Barr virus. V-gene and J-gene trimming of TCR beta chains was associated with a missense DCLRE1C variant in a later genetic analysis, and the association was replicated in an independent cohort. In a later analysis, the rate of TCR association differed among HLA loci, with DRB1 alleles having the most associated TCRs and HLA-C alleles having the fewest. A further reported finding was that TCR beta sequences accurately predicted the HLA-A and HLA-B alleles for most subjects in the first cohort. Because some donors lacked HLA typing at each locus, the association tests relied only on the typed subset. Sequencing depth was assumed to be roughly uniform across donors in the presence/absence analyses, though that assumption may not hold.

Per the germline V gene, KGHSH is the CDR1 and LQKENI is the CDR2. From its cysteine to its phenylalanine, the CDR3 spans 16 amino acids. Here the CDR3 DNA is all that survives: 48 bases in frame from base 1. V is reduced by 0 bases and J by 4 bases, leaving a spacing of 13 bases between them. Regarding this clone: Which antigen it targets is not known. No clone much larger than this one lies a single base away; base qualities are absent.

The library was prepared using the immunoSEQ multiplex PCR assay. The multiplex PCR relied on a mix of 60 forward primers for TCR Vbeta segments and 13 reverse primers for TCR Jbeta segments. A multiplex PCR assay on genomic DNA amplified the CDR3 region of rearranged TCR beta genes. Amplified TCR beta libraries were sequenced as 87-base-pair reads on the Illumina HiSeq System. Turning to the authors' computational methods: A later analysis tallied some 79 million unique TCR beta chains across the 666 repertoires, and some 10 million of those chains were shared by two or more donors. A nearest-neighbor algorithm error-corrected the raw reads and collapsed the reads into unique sequences, merging closely related sequences to remove PCR and sequencing errors. Alignment of CDR3 sequences to IMGT reference sequences was used to assign V, D and J gene segments. For a sequence to be retained, a match of at least six nucleotides was required to both a V gene segment and a J gene segment. A rearrangement was called productive if the CDR3 had no stop codons and remained in frame with V and J, and every other rearrangement was called non-productive. CDR3 was defined according to IMGT convention as the region running from the second conserved V-encoded cysteine to the conserved J-encoded phenylalanine. The earlier analysis of approximately 590 of the donors excluded any sequence lacking an unambiguous match to a single V gene segment. In an earlier analysis of around 590 of the donors, a V segment was called functional when productive rearrangements were above 56.7%, and segregating when the standard deviation between donors exceeded 5%. A statistical classification framework was built to diagnose cytomegalovirus status from the catalog of TCR beta chain sequences. In a later analysis, V and J genes were assigned by comparing TCR nucleotide sequences against IMGT/GENE-DB human TR gene sequences. A later analysis assigned CDR3 sequences and most-parsimonious VDJ recombination scenarios with the TCRdist pipeline. A later analysis defined each TCR beta chain by its CDR3 amino acid sequence plus V-gene family, and excluded reads lacking a unique V-gene family. In a later analysis, approximately 640 highly shared, low-generation-probability nucleotide sequences were removed to address suspected cross-contamination and a sequencing artifact. A later analysis calculated a clonal expansion index for each public chain from normalized within-repertoire ranks of inferred template counts. A later analysis computed generation probabilities with a VDJ recombination model fitted to out-of-frame rearrangements, and checked the results against IGoR. A later analysis scored TCR-TCR, TCR-HLA and TCR-CMV co-occurrence with hypergeometric tests, applying a repertoire-size bias correction to TCR pairs. To estimate false discovery rates, a later analysis permuted the HLA or CMV assignments 20 times. A later analysis grouped co-occurring TCRs with DBSCAN, adding TCRdist sequence similarity when clustering within HLA-allele-positive subsets. For co-occurrence clustering, repertoires with fewer than 30,000 or more than 120,000 public chains were excluded, along with five or six repertoires with anomalous nucleotide sharing. Drawn from immuneACCESS, this table holds only the in-frame rearrangements with V and J called that TCRdb kept. Clones are partly lost; checked studies trace under half to an unresolved V gene and leave the rest unexplained. Clonal size and the V and J genes are those of that table, whereas D and trimming came from the DNA. The sample table records 65,000 or so clones; around three quarters of these occur just once. Clones ranked in the top ten supply 2.5% to 3.5% of the sample.

The cohort comprised some 730 healthy bone marrow donors. At the time of sampling, all cohort members were nominally healthy, though unrecorded immune exposures were likely present. The donor tested CMV seropositive and was one of the 289 seropositive cohort members. Every donor gave a peripheral blood sample, and the peripheral blood mononuclear cells from that sample were used for TCR beta sequencing. The Qiagen DNeasy Blood Extraction Kit was used to extract genomic DNA from the blood cell samples. The chain links TRBV18 with TRBJ1-3, with no confident D gene call. The source material was PBMCs. The sequence was collected from a middle-aged woman in good health and CMV-seropositive. The base sequence is TGTGCCAGCTCACCACCGAACCCTCCACAGGGAAACACCATATATTTT. Translation gives CASSPPNPPQGNTIYF.